The TCR beta chain under discussion was sequenced for a study of T cell responses to AZD1222 COVID-19 vaccine. The study's findings and limits: Repertoires were obtained solely post-peak T cell response. The study found vaccine-associated CD4 TCRs spanning spike, dominant at 160-218 and 743-854. Targeting of unmutated variant regions was reportedly seen in nearly half of spike-specific TCRs.

Clones were read by immunoSEQ multiplex PCR, and TCRdb kept only the in-frame ones, dropping some. Among 200,000 to 250,000 clones listed, about 93% were seen once. A word on this clone: No antigen is known for it.

The ends were cut back, 6 bases at V and 8 bases at J, with 16 bases in the middle. The CDR3 is made up of 13 amino acids. This clonotype was obtained from an adult in good health. The chain uses TRBV12-3 or TRBV12-4 and TRBJ1-2; possibly TRBD1 for D (5 bases). This material consisted of peripheral blood, taken on day 0 of MenACWY control vaccination. The CDR3 loop reads CASSPDISRGYTF. The DNA of the CDR3 is TGTGCCAGCAGCCCGGACATTTCGAGAGGCTACACCTTC.